A selection of T cell receptor beta chains follows, all from one sample in a study of blood T cell repertoires in COVID-19. Clones were sequenced by immunoSEQ multiplex PCR, and TCRdb holds only the in-frame ones, with some missing. The sample consists of fewer than 20,000 clones, 80% to 90% of them appearing once. Sequences were obtained from peripheral blood. The origin of the receptors is a man between 65 and 79 years old in a cohort sampled during active COVID-19. Each CDR3 is given with its conserved first and last residue. D genes are given only for firm matches. Only part of the rows carry a size: once, few, many, or a class if the clone is expanded.

v_call	clone_size	d_call	j_call	cdr3_nt	cdr3_aa
TRBV18	NA	TRBD1	TRBJ1-3	TGTGCCAGCTCACCACCGACAGGGGGCGTCTCTGGAAACACCATATATTTT	CASSPPTGGVSGNTIYF
TRBV6-5	NA	TRBD1	TRBJ1-1	TGTGCCATTAAAAGGACAGGACCTAACACTGAAGCTTTCTTT	CAIKRTGPNTEAFF
TRBV30	medium-sized	NA	TRBJ1-3	TGTGCCTGCAGGGAACACTCTGGAAACACCATATATTTT	CACREHSGNTIYF
TRBV7-3	NA	TRBD2	TRBJ2-1	TGTGCCAGCAGCATCACCGGGACTAGCGGTGACAATGAGCAGTTCTTC	CASSITGTSGDNEQFF
TRBV7-9	NA	TRBD1	TRBJ2-7	TGTGCCAGCCGGGACAGCCTCTACGAGCAGTACTTC	CASRDSLYEQYF
TRBV7-8	few	NA	TRBJ2-3	TGTGCCAGCAGCCCGATACTACAACTATACACAGATACGCAGTATTTT	CASSPILQLYTDTQYF
TRBV6-5	once	TRBD2	TRBJ2-1	TGTGCCAGCAGTCTCAGCGGGAGGGCCCAATTCTTC	CASSLSGRAQFF
TRBV29-1	once	TRBD1	TRBJ1-1	TGCAGCTTGGGGGACAGGGGAGACACTGAAGCTTTCTTT	CSLGDRGDTEAFF
TRBV6-5	NA	TRBD1	TRBJ2-1	TGTGCCAGCAGTTCATACAGGGGACGAATGGGGGATGAGCAGTTCTTC	CASSSYRGRMGDEQFF
TRBV28	NA	TRBD2	TRBJ2-1	TGTGCCAGCAGTTTCCTGGCGGGAGGGCCCTACAATGAGCAGTTCTTC	CASSFLAGGPYNEQFF
TRBV10-1	NA	NA	TRBJ2-4	TGCGCCAGCAGTGACCAGTTAGCCAAAAACATTCAGTACTTC	CASSDQLAKNIQYF
TRBV7-9	NA	TRBD2	TRBJ2-2	TGTGCCAGCACCAAAACGGGGGGGATCACCGGGGAGCTGTTTTTT	CASTKTGGITGELFF
TRBV2	NA	NA	TRBJ2-1	TGTGCCAGCAGTGAAGGGCCCGCCGCGGGGGCCAATGAGCAGTTCTTC	CASSEGPAAGANEQFF
TRBV5-5	NA	NA	TRBJ1-5	TGTGCCAGCAGCCCGGACACGTATAGCAATCAGCCCCAGCATTTT	CASSPDTYSNQPQHF
TRBV10-3	NA	TRBD1	TRBJ2-2	TGTGCCATCAGTGAATGGAACAGGGGGCTTCCCGGGGAGCTGTTTTTT	CAISEWNRGLPGELFF
TRBV2	NA	NA	TRBJ1-1	TGTGCCAGCAGTCAGGGGCGACAGCTCGAGAACACTGAAGCTTTCTTT	CASSQGRQLENTEAFF
TRBV5-1	NA	NA	TRBJ2-7	TGCGCCAGCAGCGCTAGGGGTAACGAGCAGTACTTC	CASSARGNEQYF
TRBV7-9	NA	NA	TRBJ2-7	TGTGCCAGCAGCCCCAACACAGGGTTCGACGAGCAGTACTTC	CASSPNTGFDEQYF
TRBV7-3	NA	TRBD2	TRBJ2-7	TGTGCCAGCAGCTCCTGGGGACTAGCGGGCGACTACGAGCAGTACTTC	CASSSWGLAGDYEQYF
TRBV7-2	NA	TRBD2	TRBJ2-1	TGTGCCAGCAGCTTCGGACTAGCGGGAGATGAGCAGTTCTTC	CASSFGLAGDEQFF
TRBV5-4	NA	NA	TRBJ1-6	TGTGCCAGCAGCCCGCGGGGGATCTCCTATAATTCACCCCTCCACTTT	CASSPRGISYNSPLHF
TRBV4-1	once	TRBD2	TRBJ2-3	TGCGCCAGCAGCCAAGAAACGGGGGGTAGTTCGGGCGATACGCAGTATTTT	CASSQETGGSSGDTQYF
TRBV27	NA	TRBD2	TRBJ2-7	TGTGCCAGCAGTTTAGAAACTAGCGGGAAGAACGAGCAGTACTTC	CASSLETSGKNEQYF
TRBV9	once	NA	TRBJ2-2	TGTGCCAGCAACCTTACAGGGCGGACCGGGGAGCTGTTTTTT	CASNLTGRTGELFF
TRBV19	NA	TRBD1	TRBJ2-4	TGTGCCAGTAGTCCACAGGGGGACGGAGGAAACATTCAGTACTTC	CASSPQGDGGNIQYF
TRBV7-9	NA	NA	TRBJ1-3	TGTGCCAGCAGCAACAAACAGCCCTTCTCTGGAAACACCATATATTTT	CASSNKQPFSGNTIYF
TRBV15	once	NA	TRBJ2-3	TGTGCCACCAGCAGAACTCTTATGAATTTGAGAGACACAGATACGCAGTATTTT	CATSRTLMNLRDTDTQYF
TRBV9	NA	TRBD1	TRBJ1-1	TGTGCCAGCAGCGTCGGGGGACAGGGAGGCACTGAAGCTTTCTTT	CASSVGGQGGTEAFF
TRBV6-5	NA	TRBD2	TRBJ2-3	TGTGCCAGCAGTTCGCAAAGGCTAGCGGGAACAGATACGCAGTATTTT	CASSSQRLAGTDTQYF
TRBV28	NA	TRBD2	TRBJ2-3	TGTGCCAGCAGGACCGGGACTAGCGGTACAGATACGCAGTATTTT	CASRTGTSGTDTQYF
TRBV28	NA	TRBD1	TRBJ1-2	TGTGCCAGCAGTGGCGGACAGGGGGTCTTGGGCTACACCTTC	CASSGGQGVLGYTF
TRBV30	few	TRBD1	TRBJ2-5	TGTGCCCTCGACAGGGTGAGAGAGACCCAGTACTTC	CALDRVRETQYF
TRBV11-2	NA	TRBD2	TRBJ2-5	TGTGCCAGCAGCTTAGTGGGAGCGGGGGAGACCCAGTACTTC	CASSLVGAGETQYF
TRBV5-1	NA	TRBD1	TRBJ1-1	TGCGCCAGCAGCCGGGGGGACAGGGAAAACACTGAAGCTTTCTTT	CASSRGDRENTEAFF
TRBV29-1	NA	TRBD1	TRBJ2-1	TGCAGCGTTGATAGGACAGGGGGAAATGAGCAGTTCTTC	CSVDRTGGNEQFF
TRBV5-1	NA	TRBD1	TRBJ2-2	TGCGCCAGCAGCTCTGGACAGGGGGATAACGGGGAGCTGTTTTTT	CASSSGQGDNGELFF
TRBV30	NA	NA	TRBJ1-5	TGTGCCTGGAGCCAGGGTGGCAATCAGCCCCAGCATTTT	CAWSQGGNQPQHF
TRBV30	NA	TRBD2	TRBJ2-1	TGTGCCTGGAGCGCTGGACTAGCTGTGGATGAGCAGTTCTTC	CAWSAGLAVDEQFF
TRBV28	NA	TRBD1	TRBJ1-2	TGTGCCAGCAACAGGGACAGGGGCGTGGGCTACACCTTC	CASNRDRGVGYTF
TRBV30	NA	NA	TRBJ2-3	TGTGCCTGGACTCCCCGGGGAAGGGGCACAGATACGCAGTATTTT	CAWTPRGRGTDTQYF
TRBV29-1	NA	TRBD1	TRBJ2-7	TGCAGCGTTGAAATTGCGGGACAGGGGGCAGTAGAGCAGTACTTC	CSVEIAGQGAVEQYF
TRBV5-4	NA	TRBD2	TRBJ2-7	TGTGCCAGCAGCTCTTCAGCGGGAGAGAACGAGCAGTACTTC	CASSSSAGENEQYF
TRBV4-1	NA	TRBD1	TRBJ2-6	TGCGCCAGCAGCCAGGCCCGGGGACAGGGGGCGCCGGGGGCCAACGTCCTGACTTTC	CASSQARGQGAPGANVLTF
TRBV28	once	TRBD2	TRBJ2-7	TGTGCCAGCAAGGCGGGAGGTATCTACGAGCAGTACTTC	CASKAGGIYEQYF
TRBV18	NA	TRBD1	TRBJ2-1	TGTGCCAGCTCTCTCGGGACAGGGGGCCAGGCCCTGCAGTTCTTC	CASSLGTGGQALQFF
TRBV9	NA	NA	TRBJ2-6	TGTGCCAGCAGCTCCTCGGGACACAACTCTGGGGCCAACGTCCTGACTTTC	CASSSSGHNSGANVLTF
TRBV7-2	NA	TRBD2	TRBJ2-1	TGTGCCAGCAGCCCGGGGACTAGCGGATACAATGAGCAGTTCTTC	CASSPGTSGYNEQFF
TRBV11-2	NA	NA	TRBJ2-3	TGTGCCAGCAGCTTAAGGACTTCGGGTTCGACAGATACGCAGTATTTT	CASSLRTSGSTDTQYF
TRBV7-9	NA	NA	TRBJ2-1	TGTGCCAGCAGCGAGGGACGGAGGGTTTACAATGAGCAGTTCTTC	CASSEGRRVYNEQFF
TRBV15	NA	TRBD1	TRBJ2-1	TGTGCCACCAGCAGAGGACAGGGGCCCACGTCCTACAATGAGCAGTTCTTC	CATSRGQGPTSYNEQFF
TRBV24-1	NA	TRBD1	TRBJ2-7	TGTGCCACCAGTGCTCAACAGGGGACCTCCTACGAGCAGTACTTC	CATSAQQGTSYEQYF
TRBV29-1	NA	NA	TRBJ2-1	TGCAGCGTTTGGCACAAGGAGCAGTTCTTC	CSVWHKEQFF
TRBV23-1	NA	NA	TRBJ2-6	TGCGCCAGCAGTCAATCTAGGGGACAAGGCTCTGGGGCCAACGTCCTGACTTTC	CASSQSRGQGSGANVLTF